This TCR beta chain was retrieved from a study of cytomegalovirus exposure and HLA in healthy donors. Study summary: As an earlier analysis found, about 200 million T cells yielded 95 million to 130 million unique TCR beta sequences.

Germline V lookup: CDR1 MNHEY, CDR2 SVGAGI. Trimming at V came to 5 bases and at J to 3 bases, leaving 5 bases not matched to a gene. The CDR3 covers 15 residues. In regard to this clone: No antigen is known for it.

With 60 Vbeta and 13 Jbeta primers, the PCR was carried out. Profiling relied on immunoSEQ multiplex PCR, and the TCRdb table lists in-frame clones only, not all of them. In the table there are roughly 150,000 clones, over 75% of which are singletons. Study findings and constraints: V segments that were indistinguishable, TRBV6-2 and TRBV6-3 among them, were omitted from analysis. A list of 164 TCR beta chains associated with cytomegalovirus was given. Most likely, a cluster of highly shared sequence variants arose as a sequencing artifact.

The sequencing input was PBMCs. The chain has TRBV6-5 and TRBJ2-7; 12 nucleotides line up with TRBD2. This sequence originates from a male donor in good health and CMV-seronegative. The CDR3 sequence: CASSPRTSGDYEQYF. The CDR3 DNA is TGTGCCAGCAGTCCCAGGACTAGCGGGGACTACGAGCAGTACTTC.